Each of the 9 T cell receptor beta chains below was sequenced from the same sample in a study of cytomegalovirus exposure and HLA in healthy donors. PCR used 60 Vbeta primers and 13 Jbeta primers. The method was immunoSEQ multiplex PCR; TCRdb's version includes in-frame clones alone and lacks a portion of them. The sample has about 170,000 clones, roughly 80% seen once; the top ten hold about 2.5%. The specimen sequenced was PBMCs. The receptors were gathered from a male donor in good health and CMV-seronegative.

The chain combines TRBV29-1 with TRBJ2-3; TRBD2 is a possible D gene (7 bases). The germline V gene has CDR1 SQVTM and CDR2 ANQGSEA. Trimming shortened V by 4 bases and J by 4 bases, and 18 bases separated the two germline ends. The CDR3 totals 15 residues. The CDR3 DNA sequence: TGCAGCGTTGGGGCTCGGGCGGGGGCCCCAGATACGCAGTATTTT. Encoded protein: CSVGARAGAPDTQYF.

This clone came up a few times. CDR3 bases: TGTGCCAGCAGTTCCGGCGGGGTGCTTGAGCAGTTCTTC. Translating gives CASSSGGVLEQFF. J is TRBJ2-1 and V is TRBV6-5; D is perhaps TRBD2 (6 bases). V lost 4 bases, J lost 9 bases, and 13 bases lay in between. The germline CDR1 and CDR2 sequences are MNHEY and SVGAGI. This CDR3 region has 13 residues.

This chain links TRBV11-2 with TRBJ2-3; 9 bases agree with TRBD1. The CDR3 is 19 residues long. With V trimmed by 5 bases and J by 5 bases, 20 bases remained unmatched. Germline V CDR1 and CDR2: SGHAT, FQNNGV. The CDR3: CASSSNRGQGQRVGDTQYF. The CDR3, as DNA: TGTGCCAGCAGCAGTAACAGGGGGCAGGGCCAAAGGGTTGGAGATACGCAGTATTTT.

The CDR3 region has the DNA TGTGCCAGCAGTCTAGGAGTCGAGCAGTACTTC. This encodes CASSLGVEQYF. The chain combines TRBV6-1 with TRBJ2-7, with D uncertain. Trimming left V 5 bases short and J 6 bases short, with 8 bases between. Germline loops: CDR1 MNHNS, CDR2 SASEGT. This CDR3 is 11 amino acids long.

This sequence joins TRBV6-5 and TRBJ1-1; D remains ambiguous. Germline CDR1 is MNHEY and CDR2 is SVGAGI. The CDR3 extends over 13 amino acids. Trimming took 5 bases from V and 10 from J, leaving 17 bases between them. The CDR3 region is CASSAADSRLAFF. The DNA of the CDR3 is TGTGCCAGCAGTGCGGCGGACTCCCGGTTAGCTTTCTTT.

Only a few counts were recorded for this clone. V and J are TRBV29-1 and TRBJ2-1; 8 bases are shared with TRBD2. This CDR3 has 15 amino acids. Trimming removed 0 bases from V and 4 bases from J; junction bases left unmatched: 5. In germline, CDR1 is SQVTM, CDR2 ANQGSEA. The CDR3 reads CSVEEASGGYNEQFF. The CDR3 DNA follows: TGCAGCGTTGAAGAGGCCAGCGGGGGATACAATGAGCAGTTCTTC.

The J gene is TRBJ1-2, the V gene TRBV29-1; D possibly corresponds to TRBD1 (5 bases). The germline CDR1 and CDR2 sequences are SQVTM and ANQGSEA. The CDR3 is 12 amino acids. The V end was cut by 6 bases, the J end by 2 bases, with 10 bases between. The CDR3 sequence is CSVGGKNYGYTF. The CDR3 region has the DNA TGCAGCGTGGGGGGGAAAAACTATGGCTACACCTTC.

The chain couples TRBV7-2 to TRBJ2-5; possibly TRBD2 for D (5 bases). With 1 base removed from V and 3 bases from J, the gap between germline ends came to 9 bases. Germline values: CDR1 SGHTA, CDR2 FQGNSA. CDR3 size: 14 residues. The CDR3 is CASSLGAREETQYF. The DNA of the CDR3 is TGTGCCAGCAGCTTAGGAGCGAGGGAAGAGACCCAGTACTTC.

This clone was detected once. This chain links TRBV4-1 with TRBJ1-5; no reliable D call. Looked up from germline, CDR1 is MGHRA and CDR2 is YSYEKL. The CDR3 runs 15 residues. The ends were cut back, 4 bases at V and 1 base at J, with 11 bases in the middle. The CDR3 DNA follows: TGCGCCAGCAGCCTCGGCGGCGGGAGCAATCAGCCCCAGCATTTT. Amino acid sequence: CASSLGGGSNQPQHF.